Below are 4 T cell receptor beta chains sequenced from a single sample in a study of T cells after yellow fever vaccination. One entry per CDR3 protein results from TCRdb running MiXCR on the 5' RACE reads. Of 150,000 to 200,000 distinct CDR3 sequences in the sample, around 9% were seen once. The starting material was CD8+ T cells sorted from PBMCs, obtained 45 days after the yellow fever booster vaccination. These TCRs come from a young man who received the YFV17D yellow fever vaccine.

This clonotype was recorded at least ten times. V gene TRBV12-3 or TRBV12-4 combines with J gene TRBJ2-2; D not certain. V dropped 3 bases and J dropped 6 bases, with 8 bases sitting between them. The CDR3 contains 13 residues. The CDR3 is CASSFPGSGELFF. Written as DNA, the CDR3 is TGTGCCAGCAGTTTCCCCGGCTCCGGGGAGCTGTTTTTT.

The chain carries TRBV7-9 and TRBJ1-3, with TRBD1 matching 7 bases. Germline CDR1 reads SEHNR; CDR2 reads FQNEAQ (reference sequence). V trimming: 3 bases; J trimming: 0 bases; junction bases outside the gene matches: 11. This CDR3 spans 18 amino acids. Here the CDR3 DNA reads TGTGCCAGCAGCTTTTCCCCCCCGGGACAGCTCTCTGGAAACACCATATATTTT. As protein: CASSFSPPGQLSGNTIYF. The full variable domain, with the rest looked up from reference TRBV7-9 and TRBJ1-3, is DTGVSQNPRHKITKRGQNVTFRCDPISEHNRLYWYRQTLGQGPEFLTYFQNEAQLEKSRLLSDRFSAERPKGSFSTLEIQRTEQGDSAMYLCASSFSPPGQLSGNTIYFGEGSWLTVV.

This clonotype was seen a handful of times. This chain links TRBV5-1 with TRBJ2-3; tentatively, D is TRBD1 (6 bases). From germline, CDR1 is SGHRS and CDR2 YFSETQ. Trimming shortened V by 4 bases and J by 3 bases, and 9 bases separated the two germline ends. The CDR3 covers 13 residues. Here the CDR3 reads CASSHGQTDTQYF. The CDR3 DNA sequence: TGCGCCAGCAGCCATGGACAGACAGATACGCAGTATTTT.

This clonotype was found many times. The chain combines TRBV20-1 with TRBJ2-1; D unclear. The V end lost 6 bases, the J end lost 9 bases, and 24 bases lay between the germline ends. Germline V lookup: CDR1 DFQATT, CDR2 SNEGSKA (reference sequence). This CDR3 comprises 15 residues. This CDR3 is CSAPPDRDHTTEQFF. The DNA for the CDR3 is TGCAGTGCCCCCCCGGATAGGGATCACACCACTGAGCAGTTCTTC.